The rows below give T cell receptor beta chains drawn from one sample of a study of control samples from healthy donors and cancer patients. Profiled with immunoSEQ multiplex PCR; TCRdb holds only in-frame clones, not every one. Found here are 150,000 to 200,000 clones, about nine tenths of them singletons; the top ten hold 2% to 2.5%. The sequencing input was blood. The source of these receptors is a woman aged 40 to 50 in good health. CDR3s leave out the opening cysteine and the closing phenylalanine or tryptophan.

V	J	CDR3
TRBV4-1	TRBJ1-1	ASSQDRLRREGIKAEAF
TRBV3-1/TRBV3-2	TRBJ1-1	ASSRKVNTEAF
TRBV4-1	TRBJ2-1	ASSHQTGGLDNEQF
TRBV19	TRBJ1-2	ASSSMAGVSGYT
TRBV6-1	TRBJ1-2	ASSEALFNYGYT
TRBV11-2	TRBJ1-1	ASSARTGTGGHPTEAF
TRBV7-3	TRBJ1-3	ASSLTPQGKDTIY
TRBV27	TRBJ1-4	AILRGEKLF
TRBV24-1	TRBJ2-5	ATSDATPGQETQY
TRBV5-6	TRBJ2-7	ASSPATTYEQY
TRBV24-1	TRBJ2-3	ATSVGSSTDTQY
TRBV27	TRBJ2-5	ASRSRHGSETQY
TRBV5-1	TRBJ2-3	ASSHGTSGTDTQY
TRBV10-3	TRBJ2-2	AISESRQATGELF
TRBV11-2	TRBJ1-4	ASSFGQLDEKLF
TRBV7-9	TRBJ2-5	ASSYPRQVQEETQY
TRBV4-1	TRBJ1-2	ASSQELGYGYT
TRBV5-1	TRBJ2-7	ASSLVTDSYEQY
TRBV6-5	TRBJ1-3	ASSYSGQGDTIY
TRBV10-3	TRBJ1-2	AISDYKTPSRGYT
TRBV5-1	TRBJ2-5	ASSRGRQYQETQY
TRBV7-2	TRBJ2-7	ASSSGLAGGREQY
TRBV7-9	TRBJ2-5	ASSLLGGSQETQY
TRBV23-1	TRBJ2-6	ASSQKARCPRDSGANVLT
TRBV5-4	TRBJ1-1	ASGPGGFGSEAF
TRBV4-1	TRBJ1-6	ASSQELWGQGDNSPLH
TRBV7-9	TRBJ1-3	ASSAPGSSSGNTIY
TRBV27	TRBJ2-1	ASSPFRDAGGEQF
TRBV7-9	TRBJ2-2	ASSLGGLAEYTGELF
TRBV20-1	TRBJ1-2	RGGANYGYT
TRBV3-1/TRBV3-2	TRBJ2-2	ASSAFTTTVLRGELF
TRBV7-9	TRBJ2-1	ASSLGATGFNEQF
TRBV2	TRBJ1-6	ASSESGVNTWSPLH
TRBV7-2	TRBJ2-5	ASSLGTAGYGERQETQY
TRBV6-5	TRBJ1-1	ASSRQGGTEAF
TRBV21-1	TRBJ2-7	ASPREEMRHEQY
TRBV6-2/TRBV6-3	TRBJ2-5	ASSYGETQY
TRBV23-1	TRBJ1-5	ASSSWDRGPYSNQPQH
TRBV13	TRBJ1-6	ASSFSTDNSPLH
TRBV5-6	TRBJ2-7	ASSRAISPYEQY
TRBV5-1	TRBJ1-1	ASSYGDRPNTEAF
TRBV5-1	TRBJ1-6	ASSPLVRGQGAGNSPLH
TRBV10-2	TRBJ2-5	ASSDWTGREETQY
TRBV5-1	TRBJ2-5	ASSLGPGRGETQY
TRBV11-2	TRBJ1-2	ASSLNTRLYGYT
TRBV21-1	TRBJ1-1	ASSKRFRKGVPGTEAF
TRBV6-5	TRBJ1-5	ASSYQYGQPQH
TRBV27	TRBJ1-4	ASTYQGSTNEKLF
TRBV24-1	TRBJ2-5	ATSGEGKTQY
TRBV28	TRBJ1-6	GSGQGGNNSPLH
TRBV11-2	TRBJ2-7	ASSFEGGPDEQY
TRBV2	TRBJ1-6	ASSMDRGSYNSPLH
TRBV19	TRBJ1-1	ASSPALNTEAF
TRBV5-1	TRBJ2-4	ASSLDPAPKNIQY
TRBV18	TRBJ2-2	ASSPYGTGANTGELF
TRBV9	TRBJ2-1	ASSGAWQF
TRBV2	TRBJ1-3	AWLGSSGNTIY
TRBV19	TRBJ1-5	ASSMGQKHQPQH